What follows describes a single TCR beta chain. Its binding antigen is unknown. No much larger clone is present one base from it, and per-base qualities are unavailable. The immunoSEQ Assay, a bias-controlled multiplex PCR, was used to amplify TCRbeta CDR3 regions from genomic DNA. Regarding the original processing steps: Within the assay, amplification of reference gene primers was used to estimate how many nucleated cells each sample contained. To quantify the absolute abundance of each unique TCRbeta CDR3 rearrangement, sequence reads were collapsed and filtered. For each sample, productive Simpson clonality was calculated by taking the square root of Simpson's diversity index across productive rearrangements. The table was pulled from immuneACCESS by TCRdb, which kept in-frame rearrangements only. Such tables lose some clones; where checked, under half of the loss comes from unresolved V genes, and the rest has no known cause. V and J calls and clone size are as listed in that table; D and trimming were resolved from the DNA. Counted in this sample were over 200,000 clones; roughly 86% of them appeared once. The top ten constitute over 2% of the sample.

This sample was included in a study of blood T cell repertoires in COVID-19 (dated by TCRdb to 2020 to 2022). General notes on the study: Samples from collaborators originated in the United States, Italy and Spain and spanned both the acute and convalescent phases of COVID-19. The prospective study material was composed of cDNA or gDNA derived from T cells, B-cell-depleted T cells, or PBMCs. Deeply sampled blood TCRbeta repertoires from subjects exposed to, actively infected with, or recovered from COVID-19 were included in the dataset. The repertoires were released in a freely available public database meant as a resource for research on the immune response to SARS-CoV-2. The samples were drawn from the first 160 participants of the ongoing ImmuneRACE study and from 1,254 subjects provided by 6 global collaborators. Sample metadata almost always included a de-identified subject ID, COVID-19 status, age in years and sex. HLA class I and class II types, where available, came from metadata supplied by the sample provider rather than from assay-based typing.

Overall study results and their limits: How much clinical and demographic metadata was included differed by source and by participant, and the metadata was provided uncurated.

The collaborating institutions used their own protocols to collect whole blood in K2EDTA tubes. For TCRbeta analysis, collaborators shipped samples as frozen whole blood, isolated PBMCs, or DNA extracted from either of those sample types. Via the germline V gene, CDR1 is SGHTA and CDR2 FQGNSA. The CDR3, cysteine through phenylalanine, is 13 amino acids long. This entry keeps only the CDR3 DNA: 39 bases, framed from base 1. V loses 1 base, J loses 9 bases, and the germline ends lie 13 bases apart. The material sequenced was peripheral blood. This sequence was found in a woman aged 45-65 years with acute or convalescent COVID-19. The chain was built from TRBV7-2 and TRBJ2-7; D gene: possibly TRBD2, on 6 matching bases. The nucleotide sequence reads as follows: TGTGCCAGCAGCTTAGGGCAGAGGGACTTGCAGTACTTC. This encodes CASSLGQRDLQYF.